This T cell receptor (beta chain) was found in a study of control samples from healthy donors and cancer patients. V was pared by 9 bases and J by 7 bases, with 13 bases between. CDR3 size: 13 residues. Germline CDR1 is MNHEY and CDR2 is SMNVEV (reference sequence). The data were produced by immunoSEQ multiplex PCR, yet TCRdb's version contains in-frame clones alone and is incomplete. The sample holds just over 150,000 clones, roughly 90% seen once. Sequences were obtained from blood. The TCR sequence derives from a man aged 25-40 years in good health. The rearrangement joins TRBV27 to TRBJ1-6; no clear D. CDR3 DNA: TGTGCCAGTCACCCCGCCCGGAATTCACCCCTCCACTTT. Translating it yields CASHPARNSPLHF.